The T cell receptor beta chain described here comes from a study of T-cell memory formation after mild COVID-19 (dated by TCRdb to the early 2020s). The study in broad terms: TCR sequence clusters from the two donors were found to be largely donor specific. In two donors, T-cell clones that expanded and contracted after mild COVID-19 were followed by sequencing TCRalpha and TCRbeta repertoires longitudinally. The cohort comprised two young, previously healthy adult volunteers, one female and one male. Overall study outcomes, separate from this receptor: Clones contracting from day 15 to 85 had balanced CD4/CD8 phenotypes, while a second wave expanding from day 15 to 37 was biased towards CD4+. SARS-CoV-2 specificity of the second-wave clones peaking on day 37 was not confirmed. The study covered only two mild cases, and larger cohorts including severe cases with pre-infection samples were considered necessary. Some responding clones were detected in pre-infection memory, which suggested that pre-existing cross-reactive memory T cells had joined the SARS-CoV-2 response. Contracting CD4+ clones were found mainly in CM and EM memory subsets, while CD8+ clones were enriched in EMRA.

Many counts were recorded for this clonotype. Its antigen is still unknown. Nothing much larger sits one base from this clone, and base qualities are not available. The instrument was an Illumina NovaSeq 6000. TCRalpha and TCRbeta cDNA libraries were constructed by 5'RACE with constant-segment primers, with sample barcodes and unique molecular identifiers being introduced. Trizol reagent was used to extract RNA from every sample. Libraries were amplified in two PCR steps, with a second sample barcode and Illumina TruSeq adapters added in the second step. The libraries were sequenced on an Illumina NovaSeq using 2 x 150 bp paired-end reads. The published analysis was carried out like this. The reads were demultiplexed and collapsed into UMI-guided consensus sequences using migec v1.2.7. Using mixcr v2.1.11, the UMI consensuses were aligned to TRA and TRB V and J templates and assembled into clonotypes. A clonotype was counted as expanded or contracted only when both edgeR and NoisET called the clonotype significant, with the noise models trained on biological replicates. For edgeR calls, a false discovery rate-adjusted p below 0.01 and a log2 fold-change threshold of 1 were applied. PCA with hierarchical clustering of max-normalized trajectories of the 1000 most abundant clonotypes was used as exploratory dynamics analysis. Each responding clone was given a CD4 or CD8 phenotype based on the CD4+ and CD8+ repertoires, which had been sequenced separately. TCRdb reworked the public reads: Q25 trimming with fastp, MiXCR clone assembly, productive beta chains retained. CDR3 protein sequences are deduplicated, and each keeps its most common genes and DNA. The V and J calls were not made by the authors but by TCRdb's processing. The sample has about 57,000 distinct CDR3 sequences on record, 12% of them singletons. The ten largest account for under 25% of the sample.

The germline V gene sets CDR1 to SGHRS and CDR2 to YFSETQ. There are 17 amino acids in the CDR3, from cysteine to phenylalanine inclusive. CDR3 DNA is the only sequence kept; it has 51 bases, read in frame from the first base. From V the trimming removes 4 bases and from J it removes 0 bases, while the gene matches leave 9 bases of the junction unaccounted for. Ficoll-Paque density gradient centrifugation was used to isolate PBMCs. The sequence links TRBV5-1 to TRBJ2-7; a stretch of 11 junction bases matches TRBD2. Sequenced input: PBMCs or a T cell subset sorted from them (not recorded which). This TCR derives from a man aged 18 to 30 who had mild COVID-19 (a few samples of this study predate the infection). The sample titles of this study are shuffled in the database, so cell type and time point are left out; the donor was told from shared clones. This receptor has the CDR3 CASSPPTSGGFSYEQYF. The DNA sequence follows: TGCGCCAGCAGCCCACCTACTAGCGGGGGCTTCTCCTACGAGCAGTACTTC.